The T cell receptor (beta chain) under discussion was sequenced for a study of T cells after yellow fever vaccination. MiXCR, run by TCRdb on the 5' RACE reads, gives a single entry per CDR3 protein. The table includes under 600,000 distinct CDR3 sequences, 13% detected once. This TCR was recovered from a man aged 25-40 years who received the YFV17D yellow fever vaccine. The starting material was PBMCs, obtained on the day of the yellow fever booster vaccination.

The CDR3 DNA follows: TGTGCCAGCAGCTTGGTACAGCTCCAAGAGACCCAGTACTTC. It is translated as CASSLVQLQETQYF. The chain couples TRBV5-5 to TRBJ2-5; no reliable D call. Germline V gene data show CDR1 as SGHKS and CDR2 as YYEKEE (reference sequence). Trimming left V 0 bases short and J 1 base short, with 7 bases between. The CDR3 sequence is 14 residues long.